These T cell receptor beta chains were read from a single sample in a study of T cell repertoires in cytomegalovirus infection. Each CDR3 protein gets one entry after TCRdb re-called the reads with MiXCR. The data contain roughly 230,000 distinct CDR3 sequences, over 9% of them seen just once; the ten biggest clones take up approximately 1.8%. The sequencing input was PBMCs. Receptor source: a human donor in good health (CMV status not recorded). Some clones in this sample may be carry-over from other donors' samples. The CDR3 runs from the conserved cysteine through the conserved F or W. The D gene is left open where the match is weak. A row's size may be missing; if present it is once, few, many or a size class.

V: TRBV10-3; size: many; J: TRBJ2-4; D: TRBD1; CDR3: CAISSGTGGREYF; DNA: TGTGCCATCAGCTCCGGGACAGGAGGAAGGGAGTACTTC
V: TRBV28; size: many; J: TRBJ2-5; D: .; CDR3: CASSPLRGGKGMETQYF; DNA: TGTGCCAGCAGTCCGTTAAGGGGCGGGAAGGGTATGGAGACCCAGTACTTC
V: TRBV10-3; size: many; J: TRBJ2-6; D: .; CDR3: CAISEPEKGANVLTF; DNA: TGTGCCATCAGTGAGCCTGAAAAAGGGGCCAACGTCCTGACTTTC
V: TRBV12-3/TRBV12-4; size: many; J: TRBJ1-2; D: .; CDR3: CASSPQGGGYGYTF; DNA: TGTGCCAGCAGTCCACAGGGAGGCGGCTATGGCTACACCTTC
V: TRBV4-3; size: few; J: TRBJ2-7; D: .; CDR3: CASSLSPNFEQYF; DNA: TGCGCCAGCAGCCTAAGCCCCAATTTTGAGCAGTACTTC
V: TRBV6-6; size: .; J: TRBJ1-6; D: .; CDR3: CASSYEGPPNSPLHF; DNA: TGTGCCAGCAGTTACGAGGGGCCCCCAAATTCACCCCTCCACTTT
V: TRBV7-2; size: many; J: TRBJ2-3; D: .; CDR3: CASSPGSPYTDTQYF; DNA: TGTGCCAGCAGCCCCGGGAGCCCTTACACAGATACGCAGTATTTT
V: TRBV4-3; size: many; J: TRBJ1-2; D: TRBD1; CDR3: CASSQVSGTGGANYGYTF; DNA: TGCGCCAGCAGCCAAGTATCCGGGACAGGGGGCGCGAACTATGGCTACACCTTC
V: TRBV19; size: many; J: TRBJ2-1; D: TRBD2; CDR3: CASSIVDGGNNEQFF; DNA: TGTGCCAGTAGTATCGTGGACGGGGGGAACAATGAGCAGTTCTTC
V: TRBV7-2; size: .; J: TRBJ2-5; D: TRBD1; CDR3: CASSLGGGTGGQETQYF; DNA: TGTGCCAGCAGCTTAGGTGGTGGGACAGGGGGCCAAGAGACCCAGTACTTC
V: TRBV5-5; size: many; J: TRBJ2-7; D: .; CDR3: CASSLAWTAPYEQYF; DNA: TGTGCCAGCAGCTTGGCGTGGACAGCACCCTACGAGCAGTACTTC
V: TRBV7-3; size: .; J: TRBJ2-5; D: .; CDR3: CASSLRALQTQYF; DNA: TGTGCCAGCAGCTTAAGAGCCCTCCAGACCCAGTACTTC
V: TRBV11-2; size: many; J: TRBJ1-2; D: .; CDR3: CASSLGSRYGYTF; DNA: TGTGCCAGCAGCTTAGGTTCCCGTTATGGCTACACCTTC
V: TRBV4-2; size: many; J: TRBJ1-1; D: .; CDR3: CASSQGRINTEAFF; DNA: TGTGCCAGCAGCCAAGGACGGATCAACACTGAAGCTTTCTTT
V: TRBV15; size: few; J: TRBJ2-7; D: .; CDR3: CATSRDWVPDEQYF; DNA: TGTGCCACCAGCAGAGATTGGGTTCCGGACGAGCAGTACTTC
V: TRBV5-1; size: many; J: TRBJ2-1; D: TRBD2; CDR3: CASSARTSGSYNEQFF; DNA: TGCGCCAGCAGCGCCCGGACTAGCGGGAGTTACAATGAGCAGTTCTTC
V: TRBV11-1; size: many; J: TRBJ1-4; D: TRBD1; CDR3: CASSRYRQGANEKLFF; DNA: TGTGCCAGCAGCCGTTACCGACAGGGTGCAAATGAAAAACTGTTTTTT
V: TRBV19; size: .; J: TRBJ1-5; D: .; CDR3: CATKQNNQPQHF; DNA: TGTGCCACTAAACAGAACAATCAGCCCCAGCATTTT
V: TRBV28; size: many; J: TRBJ1-1; D: .; CDR3: CASSNSPSRTEAFF; DNA: TGTGCCAGCAGTAACAGTCCCTCGAGGACTGAAGCTTTCTTT
V: TRBV28; size: few; J: TRBJ2-2; D: TRBD2; CDR3: CASSLLGTSGTAGTGELFF; DNA: TGTGCCAGCAGTTTACTGGGGACTAGCGGGACAGCGGGGACCGGGGAGCTGTTTTTT
V: TRBV14; size: few; J: TRBJ1-4; D: .; CDR3: CASSRSPNEKLFF; DNA: TGTGCCAGTTCCCGGTCACCTAATGAAAAACTGTTTTTT
V: TRBV11-3; size: many; J: TRBJ1-2; D: .; CDR3: CASSPDGRNYGYTF; DNA: TGTGCCAGCAGCCCGGACGGACGGAACTATGGCTACACCTTC
V: TRBV20-1; size: few; J: TRBJ1-1; D: .; CDR3: CTARAGEAFF; DNA: TGCACCGCGCGGGCAGGTGAAGCTTTCTTT
V: TRBV18; size: .; J: TRBJ2-7; D: TRBD1; CDR3: CASSLGTGGFYEQYF; DNA: TGTGCCAGCTCCCTCGGGACAGGAGGATTCTACGAGCAGTACTTC
V: TRBV7-9; size: many; J: TRBJ2-1; D: .; CDR3: CASSPPANNEQFF; DNA: TGTGCCAGCAGCCCCCCAGCGAACAATGAGCAGTTCTTC
V: TRBV11-3; size: many; J: TRBJ1-3; D: .; CDR3: CASSGSRSGNTIYF; DNA: TGTGCCAGCAGCGGGAGTCGCTCTGGAAACACCATATATTTT
V: TRBV11-3; size: many; J: TRBJ2-3; D: .; CDR3: CASSTDGMTDTQYF; DNA: TGTGCCAGCAGCACTGACGGGATGACAGATACGCAGTATTTT
V: TRBV18; size: .; J: TRBJ1-1; D: .; CDR3: CASSPSQGRDTEAFF; DNA: TGTGCCAGCTCACCATCACAGGGAAGGGACACTGAAGCTTTCTTT
V: TRBV19; size: few; J: TRBJ1-2; D: TRBD1; CDR3: CASSTTRDSSHGYTF; DNA: TGTGCCAGTAGTACTACCCGGGACAGTAGCCATGGCTACACCTTC
V: TRBV5-1; size: .; J: TRBJ2-3; D: .; CDR3: CASSLGARTDTQYF; DNA: TGCGCCAGCAGCTTAGGGGCGAGGACAGATACGCAGTATTTT
V: TRBV7-9; size: .; J: TRBJ2-7; D: TRBD2; CDR3: CASSLTSGSPHQQYF; DNA: TGTGCCAGCAGCTTGACTAGCGGGAGCCCCCACCAGCAGTACTTC
V: TRBV7-7; size: .; J: TRBJ2-3; D: .; CDR3: CASSQRVGDTQYF; DNA: TGTGCCAGCAGCCAGAGGGTGGGAGATACGCAGTATTTT
V: TRBV7-2; size: many; J: TRBJ2-5; D: .; CDR3: CASTFSFGETQYF; DNA: TGTGCCAGCACCTTTTCCTTCGGGGAGACCCAGTACTTC
V: TRBV7-7; size: many; J: TRBJ2-3; D: .; CDR3: CASSLSRVGDTQYF; DNA: TGTGCCAGCAGCTTATCCAGGGTCGGAGATACGCAGTATTTT
V: TRBV7-6; size: many; J: TRBJ2-7; D: TRBD2; CDR3: CASSPRGGATGEQYF; DNA: TGTGCCAGCAGCCCTAGGGGAGGGGCGACGGGCGAGCAGTACTTC
V: TRBV7-9; size: .; J: TRBJ2-5; D: TRBD2; CDR3: CASSRSGHQETQYF; DNA: TGTGCCAGCAGCCGTAGCGGGCACCAAGAGACCCAGTACTTC
V: TRBV20-1; size: .; J: TRBJ2-4; D: TRBD2; CDR3: CSARLAGGQDIQYF; DNA: TGCAGTGCCCGGCTAGCGGGAGGTCAGGACATTCAGTACTTC
V: TRBV7-2; size: many; J: TRBJ2-7; D: .; CDR3: CASSLETRQYF; DNA: TGTGCCAGCAGCTTAGAAACTAGGCAGTACTTC
V: TRBV27; size: few; J: TRBJ2-7; D: .; CDR3: CASSPHRLSYEQYF; DNA: TGTGCCAGCAGTCCACACCGGCTCTCCTACGAGCAGTACTTC
V: TRBV20-1; size: .; J: TRBJ1-1; D: .; CDR3: CSARGAGANTEAFF; DNA: TGCAGTGCTAGAGGGGCAGGGGCGAACACTGAAGCTTTCTTT
V: TRBV19; size: many; J: TRBJ1-1; D: .; CDR3: CASSEDIGSTEAFF; DNA: TGTGCCAGTAGTGAGGACATCGGTTCAACTGAAGCTTTCTTT
V: TRBV20-1; size: .; J: TRBJ1-5; D: TRBD1; CDR3: CSAGQGGDGNQPQHF; DNA: TGCAGTGCTGGACAGGGGGGTGACGGCAATCAGCCCCAGCATTTT
V: TRBV7-2; size: many; J: TRBJ2-3; D: .; CDR3: CASSRRTATDTQYF; DNA: TGTGCCAGCAGCCGACGGACAGCCACAGATACGCAGTATTTT
V: TRBV7-2; size: many; J: TRBJ1-1; D: .; CDR3: CASSFRDGEAFF; DNA: TGTGCCAGCAGCTTCCGGGACGGTGAAGCTTTCTTT
V: TRBV19; size: many; J: TRBJ1-1; D: .; CDR3: CASGTGNTEAFF; DNA: TGTGCCAGTGGAACAGGTAACACTGAAGCTTTCTTT
V: TRBV28; size: few; J: TRBJ2-7; D: TRBD1; CDR3: CASSLSIGQGREQYF; DNA: TGTGCCAGCAGTTTATCCATCGGACAGGGCCGAGAGCAGTACTTC
V: TRBV18; size: few; J: TRBJ1-1; D: .; CDR3: CASSPSTGNTEAFF; DNA: TGTGCCAGCTCACCTTCGACGGGGAACACTGAAGCTTTCTTT
V: TRBV12-3/TRBV12-4; size: .; J: TRBJ1-1; D: .; CDR3: CASSSDWGDEAFF; DNA: TGTGCCAGCAGCTCCGACTGGGGTGATGAAGCTTTCTTT
V: TRBV5-4; size: few; J: TRBJ2-3; D: .; CDR3: CATGQSTDTQYF; DNA: TGTGCCACCGGACAGTCCACAGATACGCAGTATTTT
V: TRBV6-5; size: .; J: TRBJ1-2; D: .; CDR3: CASSYSIMESYGYTF; DNA: TGTGCCAGCAGTTACTCGATAATGGAGAGCTATGGCTACACCTTC
V: TRBV7-2; size: many; J: TRBJ1-1; D: .; CDR3: CASSRAGIGTEAFF; DNA: TGTGCCAGCAGCCGTGCGGGGATTGGCACTGAAGCTTTCTTT
V: TRBV15; size: few; J: TRBJ1-1; D: .; CDR3: CATSRDHRERNTEAFF; DNA: TGTGCCACCAGCAGAGATCACAGGGAGCGTAACACTGAAGCTTTCTTT
V: TRBV7-2; size: many; J: TRBJ2-2; D: TRBD1; CDR3: CASSPWTGSGELFF; DNA: TGTGCCAGCAGCCCCTGGACAGGGTCCGGGGAGCTGTTTTTT
V: TRBV19; size: many; J: TRBJ2-2; D: .; CDR3: CASSTQGNTGELFF; DNA: TGTGCCAGTAGTACACAGGGGAACACCGGGGAGCTGTTTTTT
V: TRBV29-1; size: few; J: TRBJ2-5; D: TRBD2; CDR3: CSVDSVREVGETQYF; DNA: TGCAGCGTTGATTCGGTGCGGGAGGTAGGGGAGACCCAGTACTTC
V: TRBV7-2; size: many; J: TRBJ2-7; D: .; CDR3: CASSTRGTYEQYF; DNA: TGTGCCAGCAGCACCCGGGGCACCTACGAGCAGTACTTC
V: TRBV30; size: few; J: TRBJ1-3; D: .; CDR3: CAWAGERWSTIYF; DNA: TGTGCCTGGGCGGGGGAGCGCTGGTCCACCATATATTTT
V: TRBV7-9; size: many; J: TRBJ2-1; D: .; CDR3: CASSSGTPAQYNEQFF; DNA: TGTGCCAGCAGCTCCGGGACTCCGGCCCAATACAATGAGCAGTTCTTC
V: TRBV28; size: many; J: TRBJ1-4; D: TRBD1; CDR3: CASSGDRRNEKLFF; DNA: TGTGCCAGCAGTGGGGACAGGAGGAATGAAAAACTGTTTTTT
V: TRBV14; size: .; J: TRBJ2-3; D: TRBD1; CDR3: CASSHRTGSTDTQYF; DNA: TGTGCCAGCAGCCACAGGACAGGGAGTACAGATACGCAGTATTTT